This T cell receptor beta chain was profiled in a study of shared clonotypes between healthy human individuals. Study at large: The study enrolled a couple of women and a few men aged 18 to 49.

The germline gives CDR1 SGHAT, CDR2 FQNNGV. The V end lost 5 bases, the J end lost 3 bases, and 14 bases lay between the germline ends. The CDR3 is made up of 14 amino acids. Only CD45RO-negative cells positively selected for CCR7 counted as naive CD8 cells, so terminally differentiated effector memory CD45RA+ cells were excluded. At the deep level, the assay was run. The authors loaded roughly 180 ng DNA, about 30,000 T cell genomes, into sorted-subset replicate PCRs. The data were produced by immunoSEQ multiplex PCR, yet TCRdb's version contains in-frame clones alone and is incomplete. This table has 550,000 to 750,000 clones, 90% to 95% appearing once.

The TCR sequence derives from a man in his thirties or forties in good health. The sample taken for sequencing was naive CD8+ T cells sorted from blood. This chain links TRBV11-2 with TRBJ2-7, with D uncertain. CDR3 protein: CASSLLAEDYEQYF. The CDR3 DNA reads TGTGCCAGCAGCCTTTTAGCAGAGGACTACGAGCAGTACTTC.